Listed here are 11 T cell receptor beta chains from one sample, sequenced in a study of T cell responses to AZD1222 COVID-19 vaccine. Produced via immunoSEQ multiplex PCR; TCRdb's table is partial and in-frame only. The table includes 95,000 to 150,000 clones, approximately 90% detected once. The sample consisted of peripheral blood, taken on day 0 of AZD1222 vaccination. Receptors were obtained from an adult in good health.

CDR3 in DNA: TGTGCCAGCAGCCGGGACACCGAAAAACTGTTTTTT. Translated: CASSRDTEKLFF. V usage is TRBV3-1 (or the pseudogene TRBV3-2) and J usage is TRBJ1-4; D perhaps matches TRBD1 (6 bases). From germline, CDR1 is LGHDT and CDR2 YNNKEL (reference sequence). The CDR3 has 12 residues. Between the trimmed V and J ends, which lost 4 bases and 8 bases, there was a span of 8 bases.

The rearrangement joins TRBV2 to TRBJ2-7; weak D call: TRBD1 (5 bases). This CDR3 has 12 residues. CDR1 SNHLY and CDR2 FYNNEI come from the germline V gene. Trimming removed 7 bases at V and 4 bases at J, with 11 bases between. The DNA of the CDR3 is TGTGCCAGCACAGGGTGGCCTTACGAGCAGTACTTC. Its protein is CASTGWPYEQYF.

The J gene is TRBJ1-2, the V gene TRBV12-3 or TRBV12-4; D is ambiguous. This CDR3 has 13 residues. V lost 5 bases and J 7 bases, leaving 14 bases between the germline ends. CDR3 residues: CASSPGPSRGYTF. CDR3 nucleotides: TGTGCCAGCAGTCCCGGACCTTCGCGTGGCTACACCTTC.

This sequence joins TRBV10-3 and TRBJ2-5; D gene unclear. This CDR3 is built from 12 residues. Germline V gene sequence: CDR1 ENHRY, CDR2 SYGVKD. V was trimmed by 2 bases and J by 5 bases, leaving 6 bases between them. The CDR3 DNA sequence: TGTGCCATCAGTGAGGGGTGGGAGACCCAGTACTTC. This sequence encodes CAISEGWETQYF.

The rearrangement links TRBV30 to TRBJ1-5; no definite D call. V gave up 5 bases and J gave up 3 bases, with 11 bases separating them. CDR1 and CDR2 (germline): GTSNPN, SVGIG (reference sequence). The CDR3 spans 13 residues. In DNA, the CDR3 is TGTGCCTGGGGCAACGCATACAATCAGCCCCAGCATTTT. Translating it yields CAWGNAYNQPQHF.

V and J are TRBV18 and TRBJ1-4; D is undetermined. The CDR3 extends over 14 amino acids. V shed 5 bases and J shed 3 bases, with 10 bases lying between them. Germline CDR1 KGHSH, CDR2 LQKENI. Written as DNA, the CDR3 is TGTGCCAGCTCAGCCAGGACCGCTAATGAAAAACTGTTTTTT. Residues: CASSARTANEKLFF.

The J gene is TRBJ1-1, the V gene TRBV7-9, with D unresolved. CDR3 length equals 13 residues. Germline CDR1 and CDR2: SEHNR and FQNEAQ (reference sequence). Between the trimmed V and J ends, which lost 5 bases and 5 bases, there was a span of 12 bases. The CDR3 loop reads CASSPVGRTEAFF. The CDR3 bases are TGTGCCAGCAGCCCCGTTGGGAGGACTGAAGCTTTCTTT.

This chain uses TRBV5-1 with TRBJ2-5; D unclear. Trimming cost V 0 bases and J 5 bases, with 11 bases left between them. Germline V gives CDR1 SGHRS, CDR2 YFSETQ. The CDR3 spans 14 residues. DNA for the CDR3: TGCGCCAGCAGCTTGGCCAATAGGTTGGAGACCCAGTACTTC. This sequence encodes CASSLANRLETQYF.

This chain uses TRBV6-1 with TRBJ1-2, with D perhaps TRBD1 (5 bases). V was trimmed by 2 bases and J by 6 bases, leaving 16 bases between them. Per the germline V gene, CDR1 is MNHNS and CDR2 is SASEGT. The CDR3 length is 15 residues. The CDR3 DNA reads TGTGCCAGCAGTGAATTGGGACCCGGGAAGCATGGCTACACCTTC. As protein: CASSELGPGKHGYTF.

As DNA, the CDR3 is TGCAGCGTTACCACCGGGACAGGGACTGAAGCTTTCTTT. It codes for CSVTTGTGTEAFF. The rearrangement joins TRBV29-1 to TRBJ1-1, with TRBD1 matching over 9 bases. CDR3 size: 13 residues. Germline CDR1 reads SQVTM; CDR2 reads ANQGSEA. The V and J ends lost 5 bases and 5 bases, in that order; junction bases with no gene match: 6. Complete variable domain (other parts from reference TRBV29-1 and TRBJ1-1): SAVISQKPSRDICQRGTSLTIQCQVDSQVTMMFWYRQQPGQSLTLIATANQGSEATYESGFVIDKFPISRPNLTFSTLTVSNMSPEDSSIYLCSVTTGTGTEAFFGQGTRLTVV.

The chain uses TRBV6-6 and TRBJ2-1; D is perhaps TRBD2 (6 bases). This CDR3 has 13 amino acids. V lost 6 bases and J lost 4, with 10 bases in between. The germline V gene has CDR1 MNHNY and CDR2 SVGAGI (reference sequence). The CDR3 here is CASRTGGYNEQFF. In nucleotides, the CDR3 is TGTGCCAGCAGGACCGGAGGGTACAATGAGCAGTTCTTC.